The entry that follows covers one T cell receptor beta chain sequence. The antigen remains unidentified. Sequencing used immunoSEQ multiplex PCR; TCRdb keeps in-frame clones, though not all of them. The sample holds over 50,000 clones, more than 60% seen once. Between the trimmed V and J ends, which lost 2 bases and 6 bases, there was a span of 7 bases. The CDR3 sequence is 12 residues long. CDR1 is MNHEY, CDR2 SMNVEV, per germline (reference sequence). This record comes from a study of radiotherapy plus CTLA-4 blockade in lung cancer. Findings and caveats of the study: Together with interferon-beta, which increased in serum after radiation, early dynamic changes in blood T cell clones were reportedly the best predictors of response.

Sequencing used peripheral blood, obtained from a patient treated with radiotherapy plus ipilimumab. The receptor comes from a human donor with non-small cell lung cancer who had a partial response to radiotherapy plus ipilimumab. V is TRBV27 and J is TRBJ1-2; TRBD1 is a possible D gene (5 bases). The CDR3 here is CASSLPGDGYTF. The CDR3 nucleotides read TGTGCCAGCAGTTTACCGGGGGATGGCTACACCTTC.